The table lists the clone carrying this TCR beta chain with a count of one. Treatment-naive patients with stable or active relapsing-remitting disease were the multiple sclerosis controls. Negative isolation yielded CD4+ and CD8+ T cells, and FACS enriched TEMRA cells. Trimming at V came to 4 bases and at J to 3 bases, leaving 5 bases not matched to a gene. The CDR3 covers 14 residues. CDR1 SGHNT and CDR2 YYREEE come from the germline V gene (reference sequence). When the RNA was reverse transcribed, random hexamers were used with an input of roughly 0.45 to 1 ug. TCRdb reprocessed the immunoSEQ multiplex PCR reads with MiXCR, giving one entry per CDR3 protein. The top ten hold about 0.11% of the sample, which has about 140,000 distinct CDR3 sequences, roughly 96% seen once. This sample is part of a study of CD8 T cells in Susac syndrome.

This TCR derives from a human donor with multiple sclerosis. Sequenced sample: CD4+ T cells from PBMCs. The chain uses TRBV5-4 and TRBJ1-2, with TRBD1 matching over 8 bases. Here the CDR3 reads CASSPDRGYYGYTF. The DNA for the CDR3 is TGTGCCAGCAGCCCAGACAGGGGCTACTATGGCTACACCTTC.